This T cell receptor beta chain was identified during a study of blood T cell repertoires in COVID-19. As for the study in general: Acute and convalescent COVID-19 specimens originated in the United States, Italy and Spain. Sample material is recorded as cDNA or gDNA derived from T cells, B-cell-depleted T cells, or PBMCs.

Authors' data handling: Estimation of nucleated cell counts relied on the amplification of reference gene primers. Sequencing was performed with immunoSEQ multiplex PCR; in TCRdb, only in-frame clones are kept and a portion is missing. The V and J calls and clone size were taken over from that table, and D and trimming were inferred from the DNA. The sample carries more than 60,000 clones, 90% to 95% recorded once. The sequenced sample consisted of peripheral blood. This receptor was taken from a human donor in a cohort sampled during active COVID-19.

CDR3 loop: CASSSGTGVYQPQHF. CDR3 nucleotide sequence: TGTGCCAGCAGCTCCGGGACAGGGGTTTATCAGCCCCAGCATTTT. The V and J genes are TRBV7-2 and TRBJ1-5, with TRBD1 matching 10 bases. J was trimmed by 5 bases and V by 4 bases; bases with no gene match: 5. The CDR3 runs to 15 residues. The germline V gene encodes CDR1 SGHTA and CDR2 FQGNSA.